The 24 T cell receptor beta chains below all came from one sample that was sequenced in a study of T cell repertoires in cytomegalovirus infection. Their target antigens are unknown. Using its own MiXCR run on the reads, TCRdb lists one record per CDR3 protein. The repertoire holds a few hundred thousand distinct CDR3 sequences, under 45% seen once, with around 46% in the top ten. This sample comprised cultured PBMCs, obtained from culture after CMV antigen stimulation. Receptors originate from a human donor in good health (CMV status not recorded). Some clones in this sample may be carry-over from other donors' samples.

V and J are TRBV3-1 and TRBJ2-1, with 7 bases lining up with TRBD2. The CDR3 extends over 16 amino acids. Trimming cost V 1 base and J 5 bases; bases outside gene matches: 8. Germline V gene data show CDR1 as LGHDT and CDR2 as YNNKEL (reference sequence). The DNA of the CDR3 is TGTGCCAGCAGCCAAGTAGGGCGGGGGTACCACAATGAGCAGTTCTTC. It translates to CASSQVGRGYHNEQFF.

This clonotype was counted only a few times. V gene TRBV7-6 combines with J gene TRBJ1-3, with a weak D call TRBD1 (6 bases). Trimming left V 5 bases short and J 2 bases short, with 22 bases between. Germline V gene lookup returns CDR1 SGHVS and CDR2 FNYEAQ. This CDR3 has 18 amino acids. Here the CDR3 DNA reads TGTGCCAGCAGCCCTATTACAGGGAATCTCTCTCCTGGAAACACCATATATTTT. Translating it yields CASSPITGNLSPGNTIYF.

The rearrangement links TRBV19 to TRBJ1-1; D perhaps matches TRBD1 (5 bases). This CDR3 has 13 residues. CDR1 and CDR2 from the germline V gene are LNHDA and SQIVND (reference sequence). The V end lost 7 bases, the J end lost 5 bases, and 14 bases lay between the germline ends. DNA of the CDR3: TGTGCCAGTACTTATCTCGGGGGAACTGAAGCTTTCTTT. Residues: CASTYLGGTEAFF.

This clonotype was seen a handful of times. The genes are TRBV7-2 and TRBJ2-2; either TRBD1 or TRBD2 may supply D (5 bases each). CDR1 and CDR2 (germline): SGHTA, FQGNSA. V dropped 1 base and J dropped 4 bases, with 10 bases sitting between them. The CDR3 has 15 residues. In DNA, the CDR3 is TGTGCCAGCAGCTTAGGGTGGGGGAGCACCGGGGAGCTGTTTTTT. Translated, it gives CASSLGWGSTGELFF.

The chain employs TRBV12-3 or TRBV12-4 and TRBJ1-3; D remains ambiguous. The CDR3 contains 14 residues. V was trimmed by 3 bases and J by 0 bases, leaving 6 bases between them. CDR3 nucleotide sequence: TGTGCCAGCAGTTTTGTTGGCTCTGGAAACACCATATATTTT. Encoded protein: CASSFVGSGNTIYF.

This chain connects TRBV10-2 to TRBJ2-3; 14 nucleotides match TRBD2. Trimming took 8 bases from V and 4 from J; bases not matched to a gene: 2. Germline V gene sequence: CDR1 WSHSY, CDR2 SAAADI. The CDR3 contains 14 residues. DNA for the CDR3: TGCGCCAGCTGGACTAGCGGGAGGTCAGATACGCAGTATTTT. Its protein product is CASWTSGRSDTQYF.

This chain links TRBV20-1 with TRBJ1-3; no firm D call. Per germline, CDR1 DFQATT and CDR2 SNEGSKA (reference sequence). The CDR3 has 12 residues. V dropped 3 bases and J dropped 2 bases, with 5 bases sitting between them. CDR3 DNA sequence: TGCAGTGCTAGCACCGCTGGAAACACCATATATTTT. Its protein is CSASTAGNTIYF.

The CDR3 DNA reads TGTGCCAGCAGTGTCTTACAGCTCTATGGCTACACCTTC. The encoded protein is CASSVLQLYGYTF. V is TRBV2 and J is TRBJ1-2; D remains unclear. The CDR3 totals 13 residues. Per germline, CDR1 SNHLY and CDR2 FYNNEI. V lost 4 bases to trimming and J lost 4 bases, with 10 bases between them.

Here the CDR3 DNA reads TGCAGTGCTTCTTCGGGACTCCAGGTCAAAAACATTCAGTACTTC. This codes for CSASSGLQVKNIQYF. This chain joins TRBV20-1 and TRBJ2-4; possibly TRBD2 for D (6 bases). V dropped 5 bases and J dropped 3 bases, with 17 bases sitting between them. There are 15 residues in the CDR3. Germline V gives CDR1 DFQATT, CDR2 SNEGSKA (reference sequence).

The chain joins TRBV18 to TRBJ2-3, with 13 bases lining up with TRBD2. Germline V gives CDR1 KGHSH, CDR2 LQKENI. The length of the CDR3 is 16 residues. Trimming took 5 bases from V and 5 from J; bases not matched to a gene: 7. The CDR3 region is CASSYWTSGRRDTQYF. The CDR3, as DNA: TGTGCCAGCTCATATTGGACTAGCGGGAGACGAGATACGCAGTATTTT.

J is TRBJ2-3 and V is TRBV11-2; 11 nucleotides line up with TRBD1. The CDR3 sequence is 16 residues long. CDR1 and CDR2 (germline): SGHAT, FQNNGV. Trimming took 1 base from V and 4 from J; bases not matched to a gene: 4. As DNA, the CDR3 is TGTGCCAGCAGCTTAGGAGTGGGACAGGGGGCAGATACGCAGTATTTT. Protein: CASSLGVGQGADTQYF. The full variable domain, its missing parts supplied by reference TRBV11-2 and TRBJ2-3, is EAGVAQSPRYKIIEKRQSVAFWCNPISGHATLYWYQQILGQGPKLLIQFQNNGVVDDSQLPKDRFSAERLKGVDSTLKIQPAKLEDSAVYLCASSLGVGQGADTQYFGPGTRLTVL.

The chain employs TRBV7-6 and TRBJ1-5; D is unresolved. Germline values: CDR1 SGHVS, CDR2 FNYEAQ. The V end lost 1 base, the J end lost 3 bases, and 13 bases lay between the germline ends. CDR3 length: 16 amino acids. The CDR3 is CASSLGRDWDNQPQHF. The CDR3, as DNA: TGTGCCAGCAGCTTAGGGAGGGATTGGGACAATCAGCCCCAGCATTTT.

This clonotype has a handful of counts. J is TRBJ1-4 and V is TRBV28, with D uncertain. Germline CDR1 MDHEN, CDR2 SYDVKM. Trimming took off 11 bases at V and 9 bases at J, with 19 bases between the two ends. This CDR3 is 13 amino acids long. The CDR3 nucleotides read TGTGCCGCCAGCAACGTCCCGACGCAAAAACTGTTTTTT. Translated: CAASNVPTQKLFF.

The rearrangement links TRBV19 to TRBJ2-1, with TRBD2 matching over 10 bases. With V trimmed by 2 bases and J by 7 bases, 5 bases remained unmatched. The germline gives CDR1 LNHDA, CDR2 SQIVND (reference sequence). The CDR3 has 15 residues. The DNA of the CDR3 is TGTGCCAGTAGTATATTTGGGACTAGCGTTAATGAGCAGTTCTTC. As protein: CASSIFGTSVNEQFF.

This clonotype was detected a few times. This chain uses TRBV6-1 with TRBJ2-1, with D perhaps TRBD1 (6 bases). Per the germline V gene, CDR1 is MNHNS and CDR2 is SASEGT. The CDR3 is 18 amino acids. V lost 7 bases and J lost 0, with 22 bases in between. The CDR3: CASTRTGWGRSSYNEQFF. The CDR3 nucleotides are TGTGCCAGCACTAGAACGGGATGGGGGCGGAGCTCCTACAATGAGCAGTTCTTC.

The chain combines TRBV30 with TRBJ2-2, with D possibly TRBD1 on 5 matching bases. Trimming left V 2 bases short and J 3 bases short, with 13 bases between. The CDR3 spans 15 residues. Germline loops: CDR1 GTSNPN, CDR2 SVGIG (reference sequence). The CDR3 spells CAWSQGLFYTGELFF. The CDR3 DNA follows: TGTGCCTGGAGTCAGGGCTTGTTTTACACCGGGGAGCTGTTTTTT.

This clonotype was observed a handful of times. The chain links TRBV7-2 to TRBJ2-5, with TRBD2 identical over 9 bases. Germline CDR1 and CDR2: SGHTA and FQGNSA. The CDR3 consists of 16 residues. V shed 1 base, J shed 4 bases, and the junction held 7 bases outside the gene matches. The CDR3 is CASSLVGAGGTETQYF. CDR3 DNA: TGTGCCAGCAGCTTAGTAGGTGCGGGAGGGACAGAGACCCAGTACTTC.

This clonotype was seen ten or more times. J is TRBJ2-1 and V is TRBV7-2; TRBD2 matches at 7 bases. This CDR3 has 15 residues. V was pared by 2 bases and J by 4 bases, with 5 bases of the junction left unmatched. Germline values: CDR1 SGHTA, CDR2 FQGNSA. The chain's CDR3 is CASSLLASGYNEQFF. CDR3 in DNA: TGTGCCAGCAGCTTATTGGCTAGCGGATACAATGAGCAGTTCTTC.

V usage is TRBV20-1 and J usage is TRBJ2-7; TRBD2 might be the D (6 bases). Trimming pared 2 bases from V and 0 bases from J, leaving 8 bases between. CDR1 is DFQATT, CDR2 SNEGSKA, per germline (reference sequence). The CDR3 consists of 13 residues. The chain's CDR3 is CSARRGSSYEQYF. CDR3 DNA sequence: TGCAGTGCTAGACGGGGGAGCTCCTACGAGCAGTACTTC.

The chain has TRBV7-7 and TRBJ2-1, with TRBD2 as a possible D gene (6 bases). With 1 base removed from V and 6 bases from J, the gap between germline ends came to 10 bases. The germline V gene encodes CDR1 SSHAT and CDR2 FNYEAQ (reference sequence). CDR3 length: 14 amino acids. CDR3 sequence (DNA): TGTGCCAGCAGCTTAGGCCCGACTAGCAATGAGCAGTTCTTC. Protein: CASSLGPTSNEQFF. Full variable domain (missing parts from reference TRBV7-7 and TRBJ2-1): GAGVSQSPRYKVTKRGQDVTLRCDPISSHATLYWYQQALGQGPEFLTYFNYEAQPDKSGLPSDRFSAERPEGSISTLTIQRTEQRDSAMYRCASSLGPTSNEQFFGPGTRLTVL.

This clonotype was seen ten or more times. The J gene is TRBJ2-3, the V gene TRBV7-2; 7 nucleotides line up with TRBD2. The CDR3 runs to 16 residues. Trimming cost V 1 base and J 0 bases; bases outside gene matches: 4. Germline CDR1 SGHTA, CDR2 FQGNSA. In DNA form, the CDR3 reads TGTGCCAGCAGCTTAGGTCTTAGCGGGAGCACAGATACGCAGTATTTT. It specifies CASSLGLSGSTDTQYF.

V gene TRBV7-2 combines with J gene TRBJ2-1; 13 nucleotides align to TRBD2. The CDR3 runs to 14 residues. J lost 13 bases, V lost 1 base, and 4 bases had no gene match. Germline-derived CDR1 and CDR2 are SGHTA and FQGNSA. The CDR3 coding sequence is TGTGCCAGCAGCTTAGACCGGACTAGCGGGAGACAGTTCTTC. Residues: CASSLDRTSGRQFF.

The chain has TRBV19 and TRBJ2-7; a possible D gene is TRBD2 (6 bases). CDR1 and CDR2 from the germline V gene are LNHDA and SQIVND (reference sequence). The CDR3 totals 14 residues. The ends were cut back, 6 bases at V and 3 bases at J, with 15 bases in the middle. The CDR3 loop reads CASSSFGGVYEQYF. In nucleotides, the CDR3 is TGTGCCAGTAGCTCCTTCGGGGGAGTCTACGAGCAGTACTTC.

This clonotype has just a few counts. The rearrangement uses TRBV7-9 and TRBJ2-3, with no clear D. The V and J ends lost 4 bases and 3 bases respectively, with 5 bases between them. There are 12 residues in the CDR3. The germline gives CDR1 SEHNR, CDR2 FQNEAQ (reference sequence). This chain's CDR3 is CASSWWTDTQYF. CDR3 bases: TGTGCCAGCAGCTGGTGGACAGATACGCAGTATTTT.